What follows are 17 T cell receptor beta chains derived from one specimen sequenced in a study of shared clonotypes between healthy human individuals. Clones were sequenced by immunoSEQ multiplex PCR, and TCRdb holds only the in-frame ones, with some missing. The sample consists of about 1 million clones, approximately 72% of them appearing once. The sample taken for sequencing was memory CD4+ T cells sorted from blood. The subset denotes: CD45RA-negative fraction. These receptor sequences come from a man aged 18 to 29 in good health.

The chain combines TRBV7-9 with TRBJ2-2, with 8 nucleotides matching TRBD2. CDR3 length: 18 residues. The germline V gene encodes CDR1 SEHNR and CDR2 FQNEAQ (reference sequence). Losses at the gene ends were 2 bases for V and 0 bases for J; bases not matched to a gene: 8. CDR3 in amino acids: CASSLSFSAGANTGELFF. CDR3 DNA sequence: TGTGCCAGCAGCTTATCATTTTCAGCGGGGGCGAACACCGGGGAGCTGTTTTTT.

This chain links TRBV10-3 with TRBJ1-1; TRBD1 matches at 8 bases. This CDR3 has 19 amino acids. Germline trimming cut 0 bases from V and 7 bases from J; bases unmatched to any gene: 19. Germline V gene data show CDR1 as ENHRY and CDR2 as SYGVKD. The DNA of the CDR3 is TGTGCCATCAGTGAGTCGACCTTTATGGGAGACAGGGGTCGTGGTGAAGCTTTCTTT. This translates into CAISESTFMGDRGRGEAFF.

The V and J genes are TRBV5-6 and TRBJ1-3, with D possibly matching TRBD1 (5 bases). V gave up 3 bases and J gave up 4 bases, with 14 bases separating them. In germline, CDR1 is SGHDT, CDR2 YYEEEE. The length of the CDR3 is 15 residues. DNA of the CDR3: TGTGCCAGCAGCTGGGGACCCGGGGTCGGAAACACCATATATTTT. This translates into CASSWGPGVGNTIYF.

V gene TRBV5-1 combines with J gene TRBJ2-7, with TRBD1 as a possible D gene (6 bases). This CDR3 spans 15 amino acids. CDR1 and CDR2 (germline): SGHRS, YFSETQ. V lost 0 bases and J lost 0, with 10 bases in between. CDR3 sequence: CASSLETGRSYEQYF. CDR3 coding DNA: TGCGCCAGCAGCTTGGAAACAGGGCGCTCCTACGAGCAGTACTTC.

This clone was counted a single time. CDR3 protein: CASSRGLVIDNEQFF. In DNA form, the CDR3 reads TGTGCCAGCAGCCGGGGACTAGTCATTGACAATGAGCAGTTCTTC. This chain uses TRBV7-2 with TRBJ2-1, with 8 positions matching TRBD2. The CDR3 extends over 15 amino acids. With V trimmed by 5 bases and J by 5 bases, 8 bases remained unmatched. Looked up from germline, CDR1 is SGHTA and CDR2 is FQGNSA.

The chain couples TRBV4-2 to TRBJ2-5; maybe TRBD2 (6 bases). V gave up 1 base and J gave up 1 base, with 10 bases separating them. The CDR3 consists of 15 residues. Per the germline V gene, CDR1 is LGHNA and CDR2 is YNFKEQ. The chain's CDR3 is CASSQGLGGQETQYF. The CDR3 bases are TGTGCCAGCAGCCAAGGGTTGGGGGGCCAAGAGACCCAGTACTTC.

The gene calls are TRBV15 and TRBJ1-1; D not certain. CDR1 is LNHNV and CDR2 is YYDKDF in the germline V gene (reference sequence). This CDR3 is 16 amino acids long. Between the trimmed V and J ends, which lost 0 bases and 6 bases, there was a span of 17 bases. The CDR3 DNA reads TGTGCCACCAGCAGAGATCGGTACAGCGCACGCTCTGAAGCTTTCTTT. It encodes CATSRDRYSARSEAFF.

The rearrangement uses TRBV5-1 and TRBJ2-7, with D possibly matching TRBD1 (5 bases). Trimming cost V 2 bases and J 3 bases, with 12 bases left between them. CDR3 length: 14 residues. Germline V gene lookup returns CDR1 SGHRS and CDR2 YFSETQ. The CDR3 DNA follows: TGCGCCAGCAGCTTTGGACACTCGGTCTACGAGCAGTACTTC. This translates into CASSFGHSVYEQYF.

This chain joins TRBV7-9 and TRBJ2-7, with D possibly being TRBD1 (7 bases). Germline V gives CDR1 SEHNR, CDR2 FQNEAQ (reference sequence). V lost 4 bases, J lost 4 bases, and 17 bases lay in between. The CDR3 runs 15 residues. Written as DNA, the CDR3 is TGTGCCAGCAGCTACGAACCGACAGGGACTTACGAGCAGTACTTC. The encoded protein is CASSYEPTGTYEQYF.

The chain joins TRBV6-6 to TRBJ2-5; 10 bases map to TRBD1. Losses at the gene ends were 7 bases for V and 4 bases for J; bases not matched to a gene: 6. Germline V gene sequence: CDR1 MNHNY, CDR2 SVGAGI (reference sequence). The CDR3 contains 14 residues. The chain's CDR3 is CASIRTGGGETQYF. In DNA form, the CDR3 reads TGTGCCAGCATTCGGACAGGGGGTGGAGAGACCCAGTACTTC.

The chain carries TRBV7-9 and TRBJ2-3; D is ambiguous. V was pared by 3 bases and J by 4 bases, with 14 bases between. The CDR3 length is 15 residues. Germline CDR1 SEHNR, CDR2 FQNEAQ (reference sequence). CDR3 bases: TGTGCCAGCAGCTTTAATTCCCAGGCCGCAGATACGCAGTATTTT. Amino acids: CASSFNSQAADTQYF.

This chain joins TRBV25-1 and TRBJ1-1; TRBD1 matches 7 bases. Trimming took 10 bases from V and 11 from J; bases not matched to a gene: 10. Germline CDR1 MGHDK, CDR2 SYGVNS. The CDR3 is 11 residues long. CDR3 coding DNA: TGTGCCACCTTACAGGGGCCGTATGCTTTCTTT. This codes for CATLQGPYAFF.

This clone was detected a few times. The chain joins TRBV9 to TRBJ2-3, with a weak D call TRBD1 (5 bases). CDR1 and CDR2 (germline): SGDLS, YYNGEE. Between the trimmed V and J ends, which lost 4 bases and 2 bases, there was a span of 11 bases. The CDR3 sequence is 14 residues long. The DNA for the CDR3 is TGTGCCAGCAGCCCACAGGTCTACACAGATACGCAGTATTTT. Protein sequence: CASSPQVYTDTQYF. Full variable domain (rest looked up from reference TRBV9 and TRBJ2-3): DSGVTQTPKHLITATGQRVTLRCSPRSGDLSVYWYQQSLDQGLQFLIQYYNGEERAKGNILERFSAQQFPDLHSELNLSSLELGDSALYFCASSPQVYTDTQYFGPGTRLTVL.

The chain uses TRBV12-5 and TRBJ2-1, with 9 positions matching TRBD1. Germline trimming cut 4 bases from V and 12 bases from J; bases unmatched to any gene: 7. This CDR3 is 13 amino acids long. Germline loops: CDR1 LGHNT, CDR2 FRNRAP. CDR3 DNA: TGTGCTAGTGGTTCCAGGGACAGGGATCGGCAGTTCTTC. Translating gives CASGSRDRDRQFF.

The CDR3 region is CASLAAGLIYGYTF. CDR3 nucleotide sequence: TGTGCCAGCCTTGCGGCAGGGTTAATCTATGGCTACACCTTC. The chain joins TRBV6-1 to TRBJ1-2; tentatively, D is TRBD1 (5 bases). The V gene's germline CDR1 is MNHNS and CDR2 SASEGT. Trimming pared 8 bases from V and 4 bases from J, leaving 17 bases between. There are 14 residues in the CDR3.

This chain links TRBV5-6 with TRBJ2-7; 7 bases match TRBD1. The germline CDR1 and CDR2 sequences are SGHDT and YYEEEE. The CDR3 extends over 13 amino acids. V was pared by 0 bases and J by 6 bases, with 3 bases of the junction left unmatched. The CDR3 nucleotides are TGTGCCAGCAGCTTGGTGACAGGGACCGAGCAGTACTTC. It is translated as CASSLVTGTEQYF. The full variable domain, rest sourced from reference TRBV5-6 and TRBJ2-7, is DAGVTQSPTHLIKTRGQQVTLRCSPKSGHDTVSWYQQALGQGPQFIFQYYEEEERQRGNFPDRFSGHQFPNYSSELNVNALLLGDSALYLCASSLVTGTEQYFGPGTRLTVT.

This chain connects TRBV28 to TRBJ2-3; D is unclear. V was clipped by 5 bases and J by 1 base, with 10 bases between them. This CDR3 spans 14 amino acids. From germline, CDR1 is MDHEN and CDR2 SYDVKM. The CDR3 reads CASSPHERTDTQYF. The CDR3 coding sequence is TGTGCCAGCAGTCCACACGAGCGCACAGATACGCAGTATTTT. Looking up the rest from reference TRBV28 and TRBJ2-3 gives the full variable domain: DVKVTQSSRYLVKRTGEKVFLECVQDMDHENMFWYRQDPGLGLRLIYFSYDVKMKEKGDIPEGYSVSREKKERFSLILESASTNQTSMYLCASSPHERTDTQYFGPGTRLTVL.